These 26 T cell receptor beta chains share one sample of origin, sequenced in a study of blood T cell repertoires in COVID-19. The method was immunoSEQ multiplex PCR; TCRdb's version includes in-frame clones alone and lacks a portion of them. The sample holds about 99,000 clones; 84% are singletons and the top ten take under 2%. Sample: peripheral blood. Receptors originate from a man in his 70s with active or convalescent COVID-19.

The V call is TRBV6-2 or TRBV6-3, the J call TRBJ1-2; a possible D gene is TRBD1 (5 bases). The V gene lost 4 bases and the J gene lost 5 bases, with 8 bases spanning the gap. In germline, CDR1 is MNHEY, CDR2 SVGEGT. The CDR3 is 12 amino acids. CDR3 residues: CASSSRDYGYTF. The CDR3, as DNA: TGTGCCAGCAGTTCCAGGGATTATGGCTACACCTTC.

This rearrangement joins TRBV5-4 to TRBJ2-1, with D tentatively TRBD2 (6 bases). This CDR3 is 15 amino acids long. V lost 0 bases and J 7 bases, leaving 14 bases between the germline ends. Germline assignment: CDR1 SGHNT and CDR2 YYREEE (reference sequence). The CDR3 DNA reads TGTGCCAGCAGCTTGGAGATGGGACTTTCTAATGAGCAGTTCTTC. It encodes CASSLEMGLSNEQFF.

J is TRBJ2-6 and V is TRBV18; a possible D gene is TRBD1 (5 bases). The germline CDR1 and CDR2 sequences are KGHSH and LQKENI. V lost 6 bases to trimming and J lost 0 bases, with 21 bases between them. This CDR3 contains 19 residues. CDR3 in DNA: TGTGCCAGCTCGCCAGGTCAGGGCATCTCCTCCTCTGGGGCCAACGTCCTGACTTTC. Its translation is CASSPGQGISSSGANVLTF.

The chain links TRBV29-1 to TRBJ1-3, with D possibly matching TRBD1 (6 bases). This CDR3 is 14 amino acids long. CDR1 and CDR2 from the germline V gene are SQVTM and ANQGSEA. Trimming took 2 bases from V and 0 from J, leaving 8 bases between them. CDR3 sequence: CSVERDNSGNTIYF. The CDR3 nucleotides are TGCAGCGTTGAACGGGACAACTCTGGAAACACCATATATTTT.

The chain uses TRBV13 and TRBJ1-2; 7 bases are shared with TRBD1. This CDR3 comprises 15 residues. CDR1 is PRHDT and CDR2 is FYEKMQ in the germline V gene (reference sequence). Trimming took 4 bases from V and 3 from J; bases not matched to a gene: 8. CDR3 protein: CASSSPGQRDYGYTF. The CDR3 bases are TGTGCCAGCAGCTCCCCGGGACAGAGGGACTATGGCTACACCTTC.

This chain joins TRBV11-1 and TRBJ1-1; D is possibly TRBD1 (6 bases). The CDR3 spans 15 residues. Per germline, CDR1 SGHAT and CDR2 FQDESV (reference sequence). V lost 2 bases to trimming and J lost 4 bases, with 14 bases between them. The CDR3 spells CASSLLSRGGTEAFF. The CDR3 coding sequence is TGTGCCAGCAGCTTATTGAGCAGAGGGGGCACTGAAGCTTTCTTT.

The chain has TRBV7-2 and TRBJ1-6, with 7 bases that match TRBD1. The trim removed 5 bases at V and 0 bases at J, leaving 7 bases unmatched. The CDR3 runs to 17 residues. Looked up from germline, CDR1 is SGHTA and CDR2 is FQGNSA. CDR3 coding DNA: TGTGCCAGCAGCACATCGACAGGGAGCTCCTATAATTCACCCCTCCACTTT. Residues: CASSTSTGSSYNSPLHF.

The rearrangement uses TRBV29-1 and TRBJ1-5; 7 bases match TRBD1. The ends lost 7 bases at V and 9 bases at J; junction bases unmatched: 9. The CDR3 has 12 residues. Germline V gene lookup returns CDR1 SQVTM and CDR2 ANQGSEA. DNA of the CDR3: TGCAGCGCTGGACAGGACGGTGGGCCCCAGCATTTT. Translation gives CSAGQDGGPQHF. The full variable domain, in which reference TRBV29-1 and TRBJ1-5 provide the parts outside the CDR3, is SAVISQKPSRDICQRGTSLTIQCQVDSQVTMMFWYRQQPGQSLTLIATANQGSEATYESGFVIDKFPISRPNLTFSTLTVSNMSPEDSSIYLCSAGQDGGPQHFGDGTRLSIL.

V is TRBV5-1 and J is TRBJ2-1; TRBD2 agrees at 12 bases. The junction had 4 bases not matched to a gene; V was cut back by 0 bases and J by 3 bases. Germline V gene lookup returns CDR1 SGHRS and CDR2 YFSETQ. The CDR3 is 17 residues long. CDR3 sequence (DNA): TGCGCCAGCAGCTTGGGACTAGCGGGGGACCGCTACAATGAGCAGTTCTTC. Residues: CASSLGLAGDRYNEQFF.

V and J are TRBV6-5 and TRBJ2-5; D perhaps matches TRBD2 (7 bases). The V end was cut by 5 bases, the J end by 5 bases, with 9 bases between. The CDR3 runs 12 residues. Germline CDR1 MNHEY, CDR2 SVGAGI. In DNA form, the CDR3 reads TGTGCCAGCAGTAGGGGGGGGGAGACCCAGTACTTC. Amino acid sequence: CASSRGGETQYF.

The J gene is TRBJ1-6, the V gene TRBV3-1 (or the pseudogene TRBV3-2); TRBD1 is a possible D gene (6 bases). V gave up 3 bases and J gave up 4 bases, with 7 bases separating them. Germline lookup yields CDR1 LGHDT and CDR2 YNNKEL (reference sequence). The CDR3 has 14 amino acids. CDR3 sequence reads: CASSHTGYNSPLHF. The CDR3 DNA sequence: TGTGCCAGCAGCCACACAGGGTATAATTCACCCCTCCACTTT.

The V call is TRBV19, the J call TRBJ2-2, with D perhaps matching TRBD1 (5 bases). Trimming shortened V by 2 bases and J by 3 bases, and 10 bases separated the two germline ends. CDR1 is LNHDA and CDR2 is SQIVND in the germline V gene (reference sequence). This CDR3 is built from 15 residues. The CDR3 spells CASSIQGTDTGELFF. CDR3 nucleotide sequence: TGTGCCAGTAGTATACAGGGAACGGACACCGGGGAGCTGTTTTTT.

The J gene is TRBJ2-3, the V gene TRBV2; 9 positions agree with TRBD1. The CDR3 sequence is 16 residues long. Looked up from germline, CDR1 is SNHLY and CDR2 is FYNNEI. J gave up 2 bases and V 5 bases, and 8 bases lay outside the gene matches. The CDR3: CASSRQGVPSTDTQYF. The DNA of the CDR3 is TGTGCCAGCAGTAGACAGGGGGTACCGTCCACAGATACGCAGTATTTT.

This clone was observed a single time. The chain uses TRBV27 and TRBJ1-2; maybe TRBD1 (6 bases). This CDR3 region has 14 residues. Germline CDR1 MNHEY, CDR2 SMNVEV (reference sequence). The germline V and J ends were trimmed by 2 bases and 5 bases, with 12 bases remaining between them. The CDR3 here is CASSLVAGAYGYTF. In DNA form, the CDR3 reads TGTGCCAGCAGTTTAGTGGCAGGGGCATATGGCTACACCTTC.

This chain links TRBV14 with TRBJ2-5; D not resolved. Trimming removed 1 base from V and 4 bases from J, with 7 bases in between. CDR3 length equals 13 residues. The germline V gene has CDR1 SGHDN and CDR2 FVKESK. The DNA of the CDR3 is TGTGCCAGCAGCCAAGTTCTAGTAGAGACCCAGTACTTC. As protein: CASSQVLVETQYF.

The chain has TRBV7-9 and TRBJ1-6, with D possibly TRBD1 on 6 matching bases. The CDR3 loop spans 16 amino acids. V was trimmed by 5 bases and J by 6 bases, leaving 17 bases between them. The germline V gene has CDR1 SEHNR and CDR2 FQNEAQ (reference sequence). This chain's CDR3 is CASSPRSGQFNSPLHF. In DNA form, the CDR3 reads TGTGCCAGCAGCCCCCGATCAGGACAGTTTAATTCACCCCTCCACTTT.

V is TRBV2 and J is TRBJ2-1; a weak D match, TRBD2 (5 bases). The V end was cut by 2 bases, the J end by 1 base, with 6 bases between. The CDR3 totals 14 residues. CDR1 and CDR2 (germline): SNHLY, FYNNEI. CDR3: CASSESGSYNEQFF. CDR3 bases: TGTGCCAGCAGTGAAAGCGGTTCCTACAATGAGCAGTTCTTC. The whole variable domain, filled in from reference TRBV2 and TRBJ2-1, reads EPEVTQTPSHQVTQMGQEVILRCVPISNHLYFYWYRQILGQKVEFLVSFYNNEISEKSEIFDDQFSVERPDGSNFTLKIRSTKLEDSAMYFCASSESGSYNEQFFGPGTRLTVL.

The chain employs TRBV5-4 and TRBJ2-1, with 9 bases identical to TRBD1. J gave up 4 bases and V 0 bases, and 2 bases lay outside the gene matches. Germline loops: CDR1 SGHNT, CDR2 YYREEE (reference sequence). The CDR3 is 15 residues long. The CDR3 here is CASSLDRGPYNEQFF. The DNA of the CDR3 is TGTGCCAGCAGCTTGGACAGGGGGCCTTACAATGAGCAGTTCTTC.

The chain carries TRBV5-6 and TRBJ2-1, with D possibly TRBD1 on 6 matching bases. Trimming removed 0 bases from V and 6 bases from J, with 13 bases in between. CDR1 is SGHDT and CDR2 is YYEEEE in the germline V gene. This CDR3 is 15 amino acids long. The CDR3 nucleotides read TGTGCCAGCAGCTTGGAACAGGGAGTCCTCAATGAGCAGTTCTTC. Translated: CASSLEQGVLNEQFF.

The J gene is TRBJ2-7, the V gene TRBV4-3, with 11 positions matching TRBD2. CDR1 LGHNA and CDR2 YSLEER come from the germline V gene. This CDR3 is built from 16 residues. V lost 1 base, J lost 4 bases, and 6 bases stayed unmatched. The CDR3 sequence: CASSQGSSGGSYEQYF. CDR3 nucleotide sequence: TGCGCCAGCAGCCAAGGGTCTAGCGGGGGGTCATACGAGCAGTACTTC.

This chain connects TRBV4-3 to TRBJ1-1; the D gene is possibly TRBD1 (6 bases). This CDR3 spans 17 amino acids. Germline CDR1 and CDR2: LGHNA and YSLEER. V was clipped by 1 base and J by 1 base, with 16 bases between them. The CDR3 nucleotides are TGCGCCAGCAGCCAAGGTCAAGTAGGGGGAACGAACACTGAAGCTTTCTTT. This sequence encodes CASSQGQVGGTNTEAFF.

This clone was detected a few times. The genes are TRBV12-3 or TRBV12-4 and TRBJ1-2, with a possible D match to TRBD1 (6 bases). The length of the CDR3 is 13 residues. V was shortened by 5 bases and J by 4 bases, with 11 bases between the two germline ends. CDR3 sequence (DNA): TGTGCCAGCAGTCAAACAGGGTTCTATGGCTACACCTTC. As protein: CASSQTGFYGYTF.

The chain combines TRBV6-2 or TRBV6-3 with TRBJ2-2; TRBD2 matches at 14 bases. V trimming: 5 bases; J trimming: 4 bases; junction bases outside the gene matches: 9. Germline CDR1 reads MNHEY; CDR2 reads SVGEGT. This CDR3 region has 18 residues. The CDR3 region is CASSPTTSGGVVTGELFF. The DNA for the CDR3 is TGTGCCAGCAGTCCAACGACTAGCGGGGGGGTGGTCACCGGGGAGCTGTTTTTT.

This chain connects TRBV28 to TRBJ2-7; the match to TRBD1 covers 8 bases. Germline lookup yields CDR1 MDHEN and CDR2 SYDVKM. J lost 5 bases, V lost 7 bases, and 13 bases had no gene match. CDR3 length: 15 amino acids. CDR3 in DNA: TGTGCCAGCAAATTACCCGGGACAGGAAGGAACGAGCAGTACTTC. As protein: CASKLPGTGRNEQYF.

This sequence joins TRBV15 and TRBJ1-3; D call uncertain. The CDR3 totals 16 residues. From germline, CDR1 is LNHNV and CDR2 YYDKDF (reference sequence). V lost 1 base, J lost 0 bases, and 10 bases lay in between. CDR3 sequence reads: CATSRGNSLSGNTIYF. In DNA, the CDR3 is TGTGCCACCAGCAGAGGTAACAGCCTCTCTGGAAACACCATATATTTT. The complete variable domain, with remaining parts taken from reference TRBV15 and TRBJ1-3, reads DAMVIQNPRYQVTQFGKPVTLSCSQTLNHNVMYWYQQKSSQAPKLLFHYYDKDFNNEADTPDNFQSRRPNTSFCFLDIRSPGLGDTAMYLCATSRGNSLSGNTIYFGEGSWLTVV.

V and J are TRBV2 and TRBJ2-1; D may be TRBD2 (7 bases). Trimming removed 6 bases from V and 7 bases from J, with 10 bases in between. CDR1 and CDR2 (germline): SNHLY, FYNNEI. The CDR3 totals 12 residues. The chain's CDR3 is CASRGGGNEQFF. In nucleotides, the CDR3 is TGTGCCAGCAGGGGAGGGGGGAATGAGCAGTTCTTC.